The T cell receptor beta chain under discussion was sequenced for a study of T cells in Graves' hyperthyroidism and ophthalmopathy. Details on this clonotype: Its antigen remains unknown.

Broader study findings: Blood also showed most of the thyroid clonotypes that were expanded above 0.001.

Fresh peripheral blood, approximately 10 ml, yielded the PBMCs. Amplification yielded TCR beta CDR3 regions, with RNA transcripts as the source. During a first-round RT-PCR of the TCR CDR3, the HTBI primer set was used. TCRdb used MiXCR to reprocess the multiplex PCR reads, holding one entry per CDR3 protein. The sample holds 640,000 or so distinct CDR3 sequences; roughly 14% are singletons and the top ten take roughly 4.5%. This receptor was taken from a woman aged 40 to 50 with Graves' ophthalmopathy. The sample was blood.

CDR3 bases: TGTGCCAGTAGTATATCTTCCGGTGAGACCCAGTACTTC. Protein: CASSISSGETQYF. The chain recombines TRBV19 with TRBJ2-5; unclear D gene. V was shortened by 2 bases and J by 5 bases, with 9 bases between the two germline ends. CDR3 length equals 13 residues. Per germline, CDR1 LNHDA and CDR2 SQIVND (reference sequence).